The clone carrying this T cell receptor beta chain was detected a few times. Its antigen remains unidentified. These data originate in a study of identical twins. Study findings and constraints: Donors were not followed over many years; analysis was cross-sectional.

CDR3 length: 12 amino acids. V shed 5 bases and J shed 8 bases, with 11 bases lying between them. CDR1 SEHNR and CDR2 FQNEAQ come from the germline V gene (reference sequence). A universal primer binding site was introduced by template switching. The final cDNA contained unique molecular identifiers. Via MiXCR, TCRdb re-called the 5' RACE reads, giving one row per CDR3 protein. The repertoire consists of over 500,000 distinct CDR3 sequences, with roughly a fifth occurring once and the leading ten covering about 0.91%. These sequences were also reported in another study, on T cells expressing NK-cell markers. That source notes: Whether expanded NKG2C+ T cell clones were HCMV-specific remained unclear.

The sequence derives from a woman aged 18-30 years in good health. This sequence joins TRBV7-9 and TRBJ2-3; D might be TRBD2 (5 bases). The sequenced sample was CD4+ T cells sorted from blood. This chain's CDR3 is CASSPERGTQYF. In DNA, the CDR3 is TGTGCCAGCAGCCCCGAACGGGGTACGCAGTATTTT. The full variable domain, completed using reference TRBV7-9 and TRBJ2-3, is DTGVSQNPRHKITKRGQNVTFRCDPISEHNRLYWYRQTLGQGPEFLTYFQNEAQLEKSRLLSDRFSAERPKGSFSTLEIQRTEQGDSAMYLCASSPERGTQYFGPGTRLTVL.